The rows below give T cell receptor beta chains drawn from one sample of a study of blood T cell repertoires in COVID-19. TCRdb's copy holds only in-frame clones and misses some; the assay was immunoSEQ multiplex PCR. The table lists approximately 210,000 clones, 80% of them singletons, with roughly 4.3% in the top ten. Sequencing used PBMCs or T cells enriched from blood (not recorded which). These receptor sequences come from a man aged 25 to 40 with acute COVID-19. The CDR3 runs from the conserved cysteine through the conserved F or W. The D gene is left open where the match is weak. For some rows the clone size is stated as once, few or many, or as a class when expanded; others skip it.

D gene: TRBD1
V gene: TRBV12-5
J gene: TRBJ2-1
clone size: .
CDR3 protein: CASGLVITPGGEQFF
CDR3 DNA: TGTGCTAGTGGTTTGGTAATTACCCCAGGGGGTGAGCAGTTCTTC

D gene: .
V gene: TRBV3-1/TRBV3-2
J gene: TRBJ2-6
clone size: .
CDR3 protein: CASRYSTEPSGANVLTF
CDR3 DNA: TGTGCCAGCAGGTATTCGACAGAGCCTTCCGGGGCCAACGTCCTGACTTTC

D gene: .
V gene: TRBV5-1
J gene: TRBJ1-3
clone size: .
CDR3 protein: CASSWGVGNTIYF
CDR3 DNA: TGCGCCAGCAGCTGGGGCGTTGGAAACACCATATATTTT

D gene: .
V gene: TRBV3-1/TRBV3-2
J gene: TRBJ1-3
clone size: .
CDR3 protein: CASKPEDSGNTIYF
CDR3 DNA: TGTGCCAGCAAACCGGAGGACTCTGGAAACACCATATATTTT

D gene: .
V gene: TRBV5-4
J gene: TRBJ1-6
clone size: few
CDR3 protein: CASSPDSNSPLHF
CDR3 DNA: TGTGCCAGCAGCCCAGACTCTAATTCACCCCTCCACTTT

D gene: .
V gene: TRBV10-3
J gene: TRBJ2-6
clone size: once
CDR3 protein: CAISEPGGNVLTF
CDR3 DNA: TGTGCCATCAGTGAGCCAGGAGGCAACGTCCTGACTTTC

D gene: TRBD1
V gene: TRBV7-9
J gene: TRBJ1-6
clone size: .
CDR3 protein: CASSASGQGGNSPLHF
CDR3 DNA: TGTGCCAGCAGCGCGTCGGGACAGGGGGGAAATTCACCCCTCCACTTT

D gene: .
V gene: TRBV9
J gene: TRBJ2-2
clone size: .
CDR3 protein: CASSPVQGSTGELFF
CDR3 DNA: TGTGCCAGCAGCCCGGTACAGGGCTCCACCGGGGAGCTGTTTTTT

D gene: .
V gene: TRBV9
J gene: TRBJ2-5
clone size: .
CDR3 protein: CASSVEAGGETQYF
CDR3 DNA: TGTGCCAGCAGCGTAGAAGCCGGGGGAGAGACCCAGTACTTC

D gene: .
V gene: TRBV4-1
J gene: TRBJ2-5
clone size: .
CDR3 protein: CASSQTQDGYQETQYF
CDR3 DNA: TGCGCCAGCAGCCAGACACAGGACGGGTACCAAGAGACCCAGTACTTC

D gene: TRBD1
V gene: TRBV6-5
J gene: TRBJ1-2
clone size: .
CDR3 protein: CASSRAGGRGYGYTF
CDR3 DNA: TGTGCCAGCAGCCGGGCAGGGGGCCGCGGCTATGGCTACACCTTC

D gene: TRBD1
V gene: TRBV27
J gene: TRBJ2-7
clone size: .
CDR3 protein: CASRHGTGGQQYF
CDR3 DNA: TGTGCCAGCAGGCACGGGACAGGGGGCCAACAGTACTTC

D gene: .
V gene: TRBV4-1
J gene: TRBJ1-1
clone size: .
CDR3 protein: CASSHLVLEGLSAFF
CDR3 DNA: TGCGCCAGCAGCCATCTAGTCCTCGAGGGACTGTCAGCTTTCTTT

D gene: .
V gene: TRBV10-1
J gene: TRBJ2-4
clone size: .
CDR3 protein: CASSESRASNIQYF
CDR3 DNA: TGCGCCAGCAGTGAGTCGAGGGCCTCAAACATTCAGTACTTC

D gene: .
V gene: TRBV28
J gene: TRBJ1-4
clone size: .
CDR3 protein: CASSLAGAPNEKLFF
CDR3 DNA: TGTGCCAGCAGTTTAGCGGGGGCGCCTAATGAAAAACTGTTTTTT

D gene: .
V gene: TRBV5-4
J gene: TRBJ1-2
clone size: .
CDR3 protein: CASSSQGGYTF
CDR3 DNA: TGTGCCAGCAGCTCCCAGGGCGGCTACACCTTC

D gene: .
V gene: TRBV12-3/TRBV12-4
J gene: TRBJ1-3
clone size: .
CDR3 protein: CASSLGTVNTIYF
CDR3 DNA: TGTGCCAGCAGTTTAGGGACAGTAAACACCATATATTTT

D gene: TRBD1
V gene: TRBV6-5
J gene: TRBJ2-7
clone size: .
CDR3 protein: CASSIIDRGAYEQYF
CDR3 DNA: TGTGCCAGCAGTATAATTGACAGGGGAGCCTACGAGCAGTACTTC

D gene: .
V gene: TRBV7-9
J gene: TRBJ1-3
clone size: .
CDR3 protein: CASSPSESSSGNTIYF
CDR3 DNA: TGTGCCAGCAGCCCGTCGGAGTCGAGCTCTGGAAACACCATATATTTT

D gene: .
V gene: TRBV10-3
J gene: TRBJ1-2
clone size: .
CDR3 protein: CAISESEAGNGYTF
CDR3 DNA: TGTGCCATCAGTGAGTCAGAGGCAGGGAATGGCTACACCTTC

D gene: .
V gene: TRBV29-1
J gene: TRBJ2-7
clone size: .
CDR3 protein: CSFLGKSTGEQYF
CDR3 DNA: TGCAGCTTCCTGGGGAAGTCTACAGGCGAGCAGTACTTC

D gene: .
V gene: TRBV28
J gene: TRBJ2-2
clone size: .
CDR3 protein: CASSFWGRFNTGELFF
CDR3 DNA: TGTGCCAGCAGTTTTTGGGGGCGGTTTAACACCGGGGAGCTGTTTTTT

D gene: TRBD1
V gene: TRBV19
J gene: TRBJ1-5
clone size: .
CDR3 protein: CASSITQGGFQPQHF
CDR3 DNA: TGTGCCAGTAGTATCACACAGGGGGGGTTTCAGCCCCAGCATTTT

D gene: .
V gene: TRBV29-1
J gene: TRBJ1-1
clone size: .
CDR3 protein: CSVEPGAEAFF
CDR3 DNA: TGCAGCGTTGAACCGGGGGCTGAAGCTTTCTTT

D gene: .
V gene: TRBV10-1
J gene: TRBJ2-7
clone size: once
CDR3 protein: CASNALTRRYEQYF
CDR3 DNA: TGCGCCAGCAATGCCCTGACTCGCCGGTACGAGCAGTACTTC

D gene: TRBD1
V gene: TRBV12-3/TRBV12-4
J gene: TRBJ2-7
clone size: .
CDR3 protein: CASSGQGAREQYF
CDR3 DNA: TGTGCCAGCAGCGGACAGGGGGCGAGGGAGCAGTACTTC

D gene: TRBD1
V gene: TRBV19
J gene: TRBJ1-2
clone size: .
CDR3 protein: CASGTGSTNYGYTF
CDR3 DNA: TGTGCCAGTGGGACAGGGTCTACCAACTATGGCTACACCTTC

D gene: TRBD1
V gene: TRBV5-1
J gene: TRBJ2-7
clone size: .
CDR3 protein: CASSLALLDRGSEQYF
CDR3 DNA: TGCGCCAGCAGCTTGGCCCTCTTGGACAGGGGAAGCGAGCAGTACTTC

D gene: TRBD1
V gene: TRBV5-1
J gene: TRBJ1-5
clone size: .
CDR3 protein: CASSPGTGENQPQHF
CDR3 DNA: TGCGCCAGCAGCCCCGGGACAGGGGAGAATCAGCCCCAGCATTTT

D gene: TRBD1
V gene: TRBV23-1
J gene: TRBJ2-7
clone size: .
CDR3 protein: CASSQSYPGQFYEQYF
CDR3 DNA: TGCGCCAGCAGTCAATCCTACCCGGGACAGTTCTACGAGCAGTACTTC

D gene: .
V gene: TRBV29-1
J gene: TRBJ1-2
clone size: .
CDR3 protein: CSVVLPMGVRGYTF
CDR3 DNA: TGCAGCGTTGTTCTTCCAATGGGTGTGCGGGGCTACACCTTC

D gene: .
V gene: TRBV24-1
J gene: TRBJ1-1
clone size: .
CDR3 protein: CATKGREDTEAFF
CDR3 DNA: TGTGCCACCAAGGGCAGGGAGGACACTGAAGCTTTCTTT

D gene: TRBD2
V gene: TRBV27
J gene: TRBJ2-5
clone size: .
CDR3 protein: CASSLRAGKETQYF
CDR3 DNA: TGTGCCAGCAGTCTGAGAGCGGGGAAAGAGACCCAGTACTTC

D gene: .
V gene: TRBV5-5
J gene: TRBJ1-2
clone size: .
CDR3 protein: CASREGTMLGYTF
CDR3 DNA: TGTGCCAGCAGGGAAGGGACTATGTTAGGCTACACCTTC

D gene: .
V gene: TRBV6-5
J gene: TRBJ1-2
clone size: .
CDR3 protein: CASNFSPDGYTF
CDR3 DNA: TGTGCCAGCAATTTTAGTCCTGATGGCTACACCTTC

D gene: TRBD1
V gene: TRBV6-1
J gene: TRBJ1-2
clone size: .
CDR3 protein: CASSEGTGDGYTF
CDR3 DNA: TGTGCCAGCAGTGAAGGGACAGGGGATGGCTACACCTTC

D gene: TRBD1
V gene: TRBV7-6
J gene: TRBJ2-1
clone size: few
CDR3 protein: CASSLGGTVYNEQFF
CDR3 DNA: TGTGCCAGCAGCTTAGGAGGGACAGTATACAATGAGCAGTTCTTC

D gene: .
V gene: TRBV11-2
J gene: TRBJ2-5
clone size: once
CDR3 protein: CASSMTGRETQYF
CDR3 DNA: TGTGCCAGCAGCATGACAGGGAGGGAGACCCAGTACTTC

D gene: TRBD1
V gene: TRBV10-1
J gene: TRBJ1-1
clone size: .
CDR3 protein: CASSGTENTEAFF
CDR3 DNA: TGCGCCAGCAGCGGGACAGAGAACACTGAAGCTTTCTTT

D gene: .
V gene: TRBV5-6
J gene: TRBJ1-1
clone size: .
CDR3 protein: CASSLGAAEAFF
CDR3 DNA: TGTGCCAGCAGCTTGGGGGCTGCCGAAGCTTTCTTT

D gene: TRBD1
V gene: TRBV9
J gene: TRBJ1-3
clone size: few
CDR3 protein: CASSVGGQGVRGNTIYF
CDR3 DNA: TGTGCCAGCAGCGTAGGTGGACAGGGAGTACGGGGAAACACCATATATTTT

D gene: TRBD1
V gene: TRBV2
J gene: TRBJ2-4
clone size: .
CDR3 protein: CASSDRGHGNIQYF
CDR3 DNA: TGTGCCAGCAGCGACAGGGGGCATGGGAACATTCAGTACTTC

D gene: TRBD1
V gene: TRBV2
J gene: TRBJ1-4
clone size: few
CDR3 protein: CASSQSRDRSEKLFF
CDR3 DNA: TGTGCCAGCAGCCAGAGCCGGGACAGGAGTGAAAAACTGTTTTTT

D gene: .
V gene: TRBV11-2
J gene: TRBJ2-7
clone size: .
CDR3 protein: CASSRGTGAPYEQYF
CDR3 DNA: TGTGCCAGCAGCCGGGGAACGGGAGCCCCTTACGAGCAGTACTTC